This record concerns one TCR beta chain sequence. The data stem from a study of glioma-infiltrating T cells after dendritic cell vaccination. The germline CDR1 and CDR2 sequences are SGHTA and FQGNSA. With V trimmed by 5 bases and J by 8 bases, 9 bases remained unmatched. CDR3 length equals 15 residues. The immunoSEQ assay amplified TCRB CDR3 from up to roughly 2 ug DNA. Sequencing was performed with immunoSEQ multiplex PCR; in TCRdb, only in-frame clones are kept and a portion is missing. The data show 65,000 to 90,000 clones, 82% seen once. Before vaccination, two weeks after the third vaccination, and at progression, PBMC were collected.

The sample in question was blood, obtained before dendritic cell vaccination. The sequence was obtained from a human donor with glioblastoma. V gene TRBV7-2 combines with J gene TRBJ1-6; 7 nucleotides agree with TRBD1. The CDR3 loop is CASSMWDSYYSPLHF. The CDR3 coding sequence is TGTGCCAGCAGCATGTGGGACAGTTACTATTCACCCCTCCACTTT.